This T cell receptor (beta chain) was found in a study of T cell changes during pregnancy in multiple sclerosis. Only in-frame clones appear in the TCRdb table, and some are missing; sequencing was by immunoSEQ multiplex PCR. The sample lists under 45,000 clones, about 91% occurring once. The CDR3 spans 12 residues. From germline, CDR1 is SGHTA and CDR2 FQGNSA. V shed 5 bases and J shed 0 bases, with 5 bases lying between them. The chain has TRBV7-2 and TRBJ2-7; no reliable D call. The sequenced sample was CD4+ T cells from peripheral blood mononuclear cells, obtained in the third trimester of pregnancy. The receptor was derived from a female donor in good health, enrolled as a control in a pregnancy study. CDR3 nucleotides: TGTGCCAGCAGCCACACCTCCTACGAGCAGTACTTC. Its translation is CASSHTSYEQYF.